These 2 T cell receptor beta chains share one sample of origin, sequenced in a study of shared clonotypes between healthy human individuals. Produced via immunoSEQ multiplex PCR; TCRdb's table is partial and in-frame only. The sample shows about 2,500,000 clones, about 92% of them seen only once. The sequenced material came from naive CD4+ T cells sorted from blood. The subset here: CD45RA+ positively selected. These receptors all stem from a man between 18 and 29 years old in good health.

Worth noting for this clone: Other DNA sequences in the sample encode the same CDR3. J is TRBJ1-3 and V is TRBV7-2; weak D call: TRBD1 (5 bases). V lost 1 base to trimming and J lost 5 bases, with 9 bases between them. Germline lookup yields CDR1 SGHTA and CDR2 FQGNSA. This CDR3 is built from 14 residues. CDR3 in amino acids: CASSLDPGRNTIYF. As DNA, the CDR3 is TGTGCCAGCAGCTTAGATCCAGGGAGAAACACCATATATTTT.

The CDR3 sequence is CASSVTGGDQPQHF. DNA for the CDR3: TGTGCCAGTAGCGTGACAGGGGGAGATCAGCCCCAGCATTTT. The gene calls are TRBV19 and TRBJ1-5; 9 bases agree with TRBD1. Per the germline V gene, CDR1 is LNHDA and CDR2 is SQIVND (reference sequence). This CDR3 has 14 amino acids. Trimming took 6 bases from V and 5 from J; bases not matched to a gene: 5.